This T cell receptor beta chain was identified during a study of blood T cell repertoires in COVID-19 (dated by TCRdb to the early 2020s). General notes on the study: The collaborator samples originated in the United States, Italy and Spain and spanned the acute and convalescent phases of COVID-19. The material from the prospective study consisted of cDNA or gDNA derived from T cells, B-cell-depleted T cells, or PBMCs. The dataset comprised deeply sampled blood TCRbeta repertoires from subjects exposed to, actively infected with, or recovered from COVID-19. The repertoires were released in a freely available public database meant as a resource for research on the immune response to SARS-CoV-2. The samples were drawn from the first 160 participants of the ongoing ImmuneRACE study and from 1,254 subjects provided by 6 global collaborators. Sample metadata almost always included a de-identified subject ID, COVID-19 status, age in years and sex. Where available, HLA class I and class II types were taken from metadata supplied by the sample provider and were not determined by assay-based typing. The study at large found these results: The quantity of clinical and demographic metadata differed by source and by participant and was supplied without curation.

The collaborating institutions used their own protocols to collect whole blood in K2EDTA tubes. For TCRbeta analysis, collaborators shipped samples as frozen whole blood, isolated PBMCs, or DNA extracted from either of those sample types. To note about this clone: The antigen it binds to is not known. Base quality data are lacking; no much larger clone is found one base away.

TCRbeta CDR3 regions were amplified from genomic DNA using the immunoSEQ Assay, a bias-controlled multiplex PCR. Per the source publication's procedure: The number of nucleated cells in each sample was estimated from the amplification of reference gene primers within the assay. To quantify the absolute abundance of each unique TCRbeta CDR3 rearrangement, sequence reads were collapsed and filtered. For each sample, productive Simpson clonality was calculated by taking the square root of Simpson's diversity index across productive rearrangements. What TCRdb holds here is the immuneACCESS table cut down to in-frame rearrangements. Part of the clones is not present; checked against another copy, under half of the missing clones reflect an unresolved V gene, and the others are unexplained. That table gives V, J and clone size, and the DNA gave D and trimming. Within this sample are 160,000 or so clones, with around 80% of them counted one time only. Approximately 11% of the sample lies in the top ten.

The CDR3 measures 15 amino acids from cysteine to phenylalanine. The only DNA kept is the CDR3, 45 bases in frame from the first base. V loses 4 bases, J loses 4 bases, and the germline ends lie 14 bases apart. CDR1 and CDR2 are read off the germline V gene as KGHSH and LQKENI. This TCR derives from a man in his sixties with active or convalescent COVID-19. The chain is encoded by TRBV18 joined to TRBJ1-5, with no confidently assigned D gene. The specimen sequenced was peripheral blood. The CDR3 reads CASSRSGWENQPQHF. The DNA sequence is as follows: TGTGCCAGCTCACGCTCTGGCTGGGAGAATCAGCCCCAGCATTTT.